A single sample gave rise to the 3 T cell receptor beta chains below, sequenced in a study of PD-L1 blockade in urothelial cancer. The sample's time point: peripheral blood 6 weeks after treatment start. Method: immunoSEQ multiplex PCR; TCRdb's copy keeps in-frame clones and lacks some. The table records 50,000 or so clones, 86% of them present only once. The sample consisted of PBMCs, taken around atezolizumab (anti-PD-L1) treatment. The receptor source for this set is a man aged 55 to 69 with urothelial cancer.

The chain employs TRBV11-3 and TRBJ1-2; possibly TRBD1 for D (5 bases). The V end lost 3 bases, the J end lost 5 bases, and 10 bases lay between the germline ends. This CDR3 contains 13 residues. The germline V gene encodes CDR1 SGHNT and CDR2 YENEEA. The CDR3 is CASSFDGQYGYTF. CDR3 sequence (DNA): TGTGCCAGCAGCTTTGACGGACAATATGGCTACACCTTC.

The J gene is TRBJ1-5, the V gene TRBV28; 7 positions agree with TRBD1. V was pared by 5 bases and J by 5 bases, with 9 bases of the junction left unmatched. CDR1 MDHEN and CDR2 SYDVKM come from the germline V gene. CDR3 length: 15 residues. The CDR3 DNA reads TGTGCCAGCAGTGGCATAACCAGGGGGTATCAGCCCCAGCATTTT. Amino acids: CASSGITRGYQPQHF.

The rearrangement links TRBV5-4 to TRBJ2-2; 9 bases align to TRBD1. This CDR3 region has 13 residues. Germline CDR1 is SGHNT and CDR2 is YYREEE (reference sequence). With 4 bases clipped from V and 7 bases from J, the junction kept 2 bases outside the gene matches. The CDR3: CASSRDRDGELFF. CDR3 nucleotides: TGTGCCAGCAGCCGGGACAGGGACGGGGAGCTGTTTTTT.